This T cell receptor beta chain derives from a study of neurological immune-mediated disorders. TCRdb independently ran MiXCR on the 5' RACE reads; one entry per CDR3 protein. The profile shows fewer than 35,000 distinct CDR3 sequences, over 4% of them singletons. The V gene lost 0 bases and the J gene lost 7 bases, with 5 bases spanning the gap. Germline CDR1 SGHRS, CDR2 YFSETQ. The CDR3 totals 13 residues. Many counts were recorded for this clonotype. The V call is TRBV5-1, the J call TRBJ1-6; no reliable D call. Sequencing was performed on PBMCs. This receptor was obtained from a young man in good health. The CDR3 reads CASSLEVNSPLHF. For the CDR3, the DNA is TGCGCCAGCAGCTTGGAGGTCAATTCACCCCTCCACTTT.